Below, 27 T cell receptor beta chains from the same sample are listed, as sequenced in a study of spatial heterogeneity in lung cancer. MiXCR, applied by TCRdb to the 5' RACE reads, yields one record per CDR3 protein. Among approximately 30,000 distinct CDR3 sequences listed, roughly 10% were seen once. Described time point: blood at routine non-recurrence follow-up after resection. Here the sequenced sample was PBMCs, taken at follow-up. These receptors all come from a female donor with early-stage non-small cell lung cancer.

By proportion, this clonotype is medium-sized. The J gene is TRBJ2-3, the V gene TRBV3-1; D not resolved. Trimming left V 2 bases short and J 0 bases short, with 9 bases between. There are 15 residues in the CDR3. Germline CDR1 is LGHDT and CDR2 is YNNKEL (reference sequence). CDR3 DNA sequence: TGTGCCAGCAGCCAAAGCTCCTCTAGCACAGATACGCAGTATTTT. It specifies CASSQSSSSTDTQYF.

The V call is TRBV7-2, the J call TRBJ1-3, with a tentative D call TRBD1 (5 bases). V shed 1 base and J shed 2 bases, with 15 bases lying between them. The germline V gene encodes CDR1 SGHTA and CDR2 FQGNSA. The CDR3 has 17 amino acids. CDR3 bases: TGTGCCAGCAGCTTAGATGGGGGGAGCGGACCTGGAAACACCATATATTTT. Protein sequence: CASSLDGGSGPGNTIYF.

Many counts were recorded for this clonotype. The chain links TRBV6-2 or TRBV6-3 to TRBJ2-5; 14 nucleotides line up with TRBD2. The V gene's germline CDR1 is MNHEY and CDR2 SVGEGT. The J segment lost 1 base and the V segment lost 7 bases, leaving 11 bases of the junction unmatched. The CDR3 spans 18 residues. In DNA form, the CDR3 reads TGTGCCAGCAATGCCGGGACTAGCGGGGGAGACTTCCAAGAGACCCAGTACTTC. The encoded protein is CASNAGTSGGDFQETQYF.

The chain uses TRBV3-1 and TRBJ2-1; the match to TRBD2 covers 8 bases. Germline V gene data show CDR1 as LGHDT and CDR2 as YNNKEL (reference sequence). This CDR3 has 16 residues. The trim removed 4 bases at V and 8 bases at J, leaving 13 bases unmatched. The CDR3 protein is CASSPGEAGERDEQFF. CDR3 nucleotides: TGTGCCAGCAGCCCCGGGGAAGCGGGGGAACGGGATGAGCAGTTCTTC.

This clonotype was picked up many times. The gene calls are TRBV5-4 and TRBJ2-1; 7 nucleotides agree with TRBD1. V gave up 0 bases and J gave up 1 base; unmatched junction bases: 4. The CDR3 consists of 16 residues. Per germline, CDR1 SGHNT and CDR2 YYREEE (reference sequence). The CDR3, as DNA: TGTGCCAGCAGCTTGGTGTTGGGACAGTCCTACAATGAGCAGTTCTTC. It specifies CASSLVLGQSYNEQFF.

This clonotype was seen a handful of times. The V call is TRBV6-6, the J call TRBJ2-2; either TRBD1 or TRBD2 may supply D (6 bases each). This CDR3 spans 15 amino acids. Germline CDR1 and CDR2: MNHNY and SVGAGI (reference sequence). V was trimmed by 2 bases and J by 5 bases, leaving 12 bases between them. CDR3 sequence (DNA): TGTGCCAGCAGTTACCTGACGGGGGCGACCGGGGAGCTGTTTTTT. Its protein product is CASSYLTGATGELFF.

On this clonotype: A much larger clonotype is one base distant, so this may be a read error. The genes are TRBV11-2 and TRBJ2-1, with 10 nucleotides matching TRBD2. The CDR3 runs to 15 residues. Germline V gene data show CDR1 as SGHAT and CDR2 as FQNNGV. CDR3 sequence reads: CASSLPGLAVNEPFF. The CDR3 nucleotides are TGTGCCAGCAGCTTACCCGGACTAGCGGTAAATGAGCCGTTCTTC.

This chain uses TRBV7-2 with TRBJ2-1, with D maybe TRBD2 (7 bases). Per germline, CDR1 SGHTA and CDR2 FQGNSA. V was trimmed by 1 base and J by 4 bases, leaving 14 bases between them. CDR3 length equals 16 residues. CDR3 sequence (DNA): TGTGCCAGCAGCTTAGGGGGCGCGGGGGCTTACAATGAGCAGTTCTTC. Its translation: CASSLGGAGAYNEQFF.

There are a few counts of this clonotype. CDR3 loop: CASIFLTEAFF. DNA of the CDR3: TGTGCCAGTATTTTCCTTACTGAAGCTTTCTTT. The V gene is TRBV19, the J gene TRBJ1-1, with D uncertain. The CDR3 totals 11 residues. The germline CDR1 and CDR2 sequences are LNHDA and SQIVND (reference sequence). V was cut by 7 bases and J by 5 bases, with 8 bases left in between.

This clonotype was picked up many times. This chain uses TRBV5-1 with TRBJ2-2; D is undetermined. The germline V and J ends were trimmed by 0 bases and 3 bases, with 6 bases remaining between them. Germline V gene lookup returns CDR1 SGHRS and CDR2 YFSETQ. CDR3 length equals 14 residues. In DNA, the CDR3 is TGCGCCAGCAGCTTGGGACCTGACACCGGGGAGCTGTTTTTT. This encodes CASSLGPDTGELFF.

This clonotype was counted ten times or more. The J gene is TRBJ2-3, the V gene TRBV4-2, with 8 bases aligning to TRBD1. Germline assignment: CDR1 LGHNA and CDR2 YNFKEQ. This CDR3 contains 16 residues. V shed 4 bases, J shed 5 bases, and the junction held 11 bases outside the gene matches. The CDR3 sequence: CASSRYPGGAGDTQYF. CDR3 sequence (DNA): TGTGCCAGCAGCCGATACCCAGGGGGCGCCGGAGATACGCAGTATTTT.

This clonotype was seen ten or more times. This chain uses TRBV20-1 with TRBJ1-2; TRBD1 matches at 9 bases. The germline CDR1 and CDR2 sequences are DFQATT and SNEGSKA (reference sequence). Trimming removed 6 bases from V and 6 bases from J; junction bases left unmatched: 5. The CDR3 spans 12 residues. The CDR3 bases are TGCAGTGCCAGGGACAGGGTTAATGGCTACACCTTC. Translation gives CSARDRVNGYTF.

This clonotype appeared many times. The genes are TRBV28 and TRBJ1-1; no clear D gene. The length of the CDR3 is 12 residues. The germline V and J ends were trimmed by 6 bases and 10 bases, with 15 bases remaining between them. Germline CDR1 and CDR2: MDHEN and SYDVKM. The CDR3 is CASSSSWEGAFF. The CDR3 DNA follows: TGTGCCAGCAGCTCGTCATGGGAAGGAGCTTTCTTT.

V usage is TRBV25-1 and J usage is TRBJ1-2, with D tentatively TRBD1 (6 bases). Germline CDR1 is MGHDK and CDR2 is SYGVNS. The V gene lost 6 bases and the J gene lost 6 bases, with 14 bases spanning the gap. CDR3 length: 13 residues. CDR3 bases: TGTGCCAGCAGGTCGTGGCAGGGGCATGGCTACACCTTC. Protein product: CASRSWQGHGYTF.

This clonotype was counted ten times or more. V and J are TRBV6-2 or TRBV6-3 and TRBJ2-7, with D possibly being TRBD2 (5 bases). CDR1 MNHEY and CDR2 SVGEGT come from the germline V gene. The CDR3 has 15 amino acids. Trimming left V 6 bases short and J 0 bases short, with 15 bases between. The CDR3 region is CASSPGTGSSYEQYF. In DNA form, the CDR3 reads TGTGCCAGCAGCCCCGGTACGGGGAGCTCCTACGAGCAGTACTTC.

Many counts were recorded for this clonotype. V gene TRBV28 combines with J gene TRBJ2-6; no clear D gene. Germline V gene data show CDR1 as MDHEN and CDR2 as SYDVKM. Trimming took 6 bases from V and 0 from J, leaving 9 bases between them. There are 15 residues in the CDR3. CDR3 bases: TGTGCCAGCAGCCAGGCCCTCTCTGGGGCCAACGTCCTGACTTTC. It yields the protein CASSQALSGANVLTF.

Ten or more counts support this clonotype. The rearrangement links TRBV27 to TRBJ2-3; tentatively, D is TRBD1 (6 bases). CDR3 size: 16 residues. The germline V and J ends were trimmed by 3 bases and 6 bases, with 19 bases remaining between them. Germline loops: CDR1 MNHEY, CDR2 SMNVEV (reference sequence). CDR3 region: CASSFLGQRGRDTQYF. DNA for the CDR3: TGTGCCAGCAGTTTCTTAGGACAGCGAGGAAGGGATACGCAGTATTTT.

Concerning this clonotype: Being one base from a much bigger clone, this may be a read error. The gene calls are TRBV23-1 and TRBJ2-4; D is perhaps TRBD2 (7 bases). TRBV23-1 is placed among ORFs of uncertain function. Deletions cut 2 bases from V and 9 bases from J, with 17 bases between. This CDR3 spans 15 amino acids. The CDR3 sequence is CASSQGLEGESIQYF. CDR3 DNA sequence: TGCGCCAGCAGTCAAGGACTAGAGGGGGAAAGCATTCAGTACTTC.

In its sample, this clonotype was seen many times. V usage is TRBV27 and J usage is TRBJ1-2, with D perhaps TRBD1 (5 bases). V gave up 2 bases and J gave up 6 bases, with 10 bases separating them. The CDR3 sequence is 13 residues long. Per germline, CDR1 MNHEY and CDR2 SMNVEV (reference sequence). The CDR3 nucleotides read TGTGCCAGCAGTTTAATGGCAGGGAATGGCTACACCTTC. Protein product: CASSLMAGNGYTF.

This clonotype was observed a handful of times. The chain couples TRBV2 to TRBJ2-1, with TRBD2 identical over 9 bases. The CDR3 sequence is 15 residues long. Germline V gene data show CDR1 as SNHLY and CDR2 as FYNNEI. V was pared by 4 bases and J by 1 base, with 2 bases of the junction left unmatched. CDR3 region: CASSVAGGSYNEQFF. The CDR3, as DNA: TGTGCCAGCAGTGTTGCGGGAGGGTCCTACAATGAGCAGTTCTTC.

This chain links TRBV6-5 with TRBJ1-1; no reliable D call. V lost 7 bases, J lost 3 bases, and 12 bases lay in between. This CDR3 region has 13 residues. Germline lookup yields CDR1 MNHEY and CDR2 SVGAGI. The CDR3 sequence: CASMFTQDTEAFF. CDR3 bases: TGTGCCAGCATGTTTACGCAGGACACTGAAGCTTTCTTT.

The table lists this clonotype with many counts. The DNA of the CDR3 is TGTGCCAGCAGCCCCCGAGGGAAGGCAACCTATAATTCACCCCTCCACTTT. The encoded protein is CASSPRGKATYNSPLHF. The genes are TRBV12-3 or TRBV12-4 and TRBJ1-6; no reliable D call. CDR3 length: 17 residues. The V and J ends lost 6 bases and 2 bases respectively, with 17 bases between them.

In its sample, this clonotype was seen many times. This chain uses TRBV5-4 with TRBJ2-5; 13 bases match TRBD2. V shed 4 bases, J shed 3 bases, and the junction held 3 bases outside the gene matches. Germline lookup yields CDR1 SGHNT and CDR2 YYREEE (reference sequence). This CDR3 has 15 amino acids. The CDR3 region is CASSRTSGGEETQYF. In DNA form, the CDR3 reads TGTGCCAGCAGCCGGACTAGCGGGGGAGAAGAGACCCAGTACTTC.

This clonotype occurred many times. This CDR3 reads CANPGGPNEQFF. CDR3 nucleotides: TGTGCCAATCCGGGGGGACCTAATGAGCAGTTCTTC. V and J are TRBV9 and TRBJ2-1; 7 nucleotides align to TRBD2. Germline V gene lookup returns CDR1 SGDLS and CDR2 YYNGEE. The CDR3 runs 12 residues. Unmatched junction bases numbered 7, after V lost 9 bases and J lost 7 bases.

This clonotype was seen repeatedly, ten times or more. The CDR3, as DNA: TGTGCCAGCAGCTTAGTGGTAGCGGGGGCATACAATGAGCAGTTCTTC. Translated, it gives CASSLVVAGAYNEQFF. The rearrangement uses TRBV7-2 and TRBJ2-1; 9 nucleotides match TRBD2. The germline gives CDR1 SGHTA, CDR2 FQGNSA. The CDR3 sequence is 16 residues long. With V trimmed by 1 base and J by 4 bases, 5 bases remained unmatched.

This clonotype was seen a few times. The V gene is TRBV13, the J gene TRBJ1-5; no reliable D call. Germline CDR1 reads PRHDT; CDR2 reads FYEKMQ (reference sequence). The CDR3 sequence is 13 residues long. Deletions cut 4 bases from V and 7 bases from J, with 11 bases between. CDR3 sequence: CASSSYGLQPQHF. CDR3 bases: TGTGCCAGCAGCTCCTACGGGTTACAGCCCCAGCATTTT.

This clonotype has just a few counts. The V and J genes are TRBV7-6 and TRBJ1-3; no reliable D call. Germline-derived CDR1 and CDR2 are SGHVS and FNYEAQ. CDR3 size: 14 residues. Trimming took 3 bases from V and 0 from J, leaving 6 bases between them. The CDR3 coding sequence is TGTGCCAGCAGCTTGACGACCTCTGGAAACACCATATATTTT. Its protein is CASSLTTSGNTIYF.